Listed below are T cell receptor beta chains from one sample, sequenced in a study of control samples from healthy donors and cancer patients. Repertoires were generated with immunoSEQ multiplex PCR, while TCRdb's copy carries only in-frame clones and drops some. This sample has 100,000 or so clones, with 80% to 95% found just once. Material for sequencing was blood. These receptors were collected from a woman in her 30s in good health. CDR3s include the opening cysteine and the closing phenylalanine or tryptophan. D genes are given only for firm matches. Expanded clones are given a class, and other clones once, few, many or no size at all.

cdr3_nt	cdr3_aa	v_call	j_call	d_call	clone_size
TGTGCCACCGGACAGGGCAGTCAGCCCCAGCATTTT	CATGQGSQPQHF	TRBV6-5	TRBJ1-5	TRBD1	-
TGTGCCAGCAGCGGAGGGCCGGGCCGGGGGGCCGGGGAGCTGTTTTTT	CASSGGPGRGAGELFF	TRBV9	TRBJ2-2	TRBD2	-
TGTGCCTGGGGGAATAGCGGGAGTCGCTACGAGCAGTACTTC	CAWGNSGSRYEQYF	TRBV30	TRBJ2-7	TRBD2	once
TGTGCCAGCAGCTCCCCGGAGGTGAGAGGAGCGAACACTGAAGCTTTCTTT	CASSSPEVRGANTEAFF	TRBV7-9	TRBJ1-1	-	-
TGCGCCAGCAGCTTGGCAGGGGTGTCTGGAAACACCATATATTTT	CASSLAGVSGNTIYF	TRBV5-1	TRBJ1-3	-	-
TGTGCCAGCAGCTTAGCGGCAGGGACTAATGAAAAACTGTTTTTT	CASSLAAGTNEKLFF	TRBV7-9	TRBJ1-4	-	-
TGTGCCAGCAGCCAAGACAGCTCCTACGAGCAGTACTTC	CASSQDSSYEQYF	TRBV3-1/TRBV3-2	TRBJ2-7	-	-
TGTGCCAGCAGCCAAGGAGGGGGATCTGGAAACACCATATATTTT	CASSQGGGSGNTIYF	TRBV3-1/TRBV3-2	TRBJ1-3	-	-
TGTGCCAGCAGCGTAGGTTTTGCAGATACGCAGTATTTT	CASSVGFADTQYF	TRBV9	TRBJ2-3	-	-
TGTGCCAGCAGTGAAGTCGGGTCGAGCTCCTACAATGAGCAGTTCTTC	CASSEVGSSSYNEQFF	TRBV25-1	TRBJ2-1	-	few
TGTGCCAGCAGCCTAGCGGTGAACAGCAGGGGGCGAAGAACTGAAGCTTTCTTT	CASSLAVNSRGRRTEAFF	TRBV7-2	TRBJ1-1	TRBD1	once
TGTGCCAGCGACAGGGGAAACACCATATATTTT	CASDRGNTIYF	TRBV18	TRBJ1-3	-	-
TGTGCCAGCAGCCCAACATTAAATTCGGGGAACACTGAAGCTTTCTTT	CASSPTLNSGNTEAFF	TRBV7-9	TRBJ1-1	-	-
TGTGCCAGCAGCCAAGCAGGAAATAGCAATCAGCCCCAGCATTTT	CASSQAGNSNQPQHF	TRBV3-1/TRBV3-2	TRBJ1-5	-	-
TGTGCCAGCTCACCACCGTCGAGGGTCAATGAGCAGTTCTTC	CASSPPSRVNEQFF	TRBV18	TRBJ2-1	-	-
TGCGCCAGCAGCCGTACGCCGGGACAGGGGACAACTAATGAAAAACTGTTTTTT	CASSRTPGQGTTNEKLFF	TRBV5-1	TRBJ1-4	TRBD1	-
TGTGCCAGCGGACCGGGGAACACTGAAGCTTTCTTT	CASGPGNTEAFF	TRBV27	TRBJ1-1	-	once
TGTGCCAGCAGCCCCAGGGGTAGCGGGGGGGTAGAGACCCAGTACTTC	CASSPRGSGGVETQYF	TRBV5-6	TRBJ2-5	TRBD2	-
TGTGCCACTAAGACGACAGACTCCTACGAGCAGTACTTC	CATKTTDSYEQYF	TRBV27	TRBJ2-7	-	-
TGTGCCAGCAGCCTAAGGGTACAGTCCTATAATTCACCCCTCCACTTT	CASSLRVQSYNSPLHF	TRBV14	TRBJ1-6	-	-
TGTGCCAGCAGTTTGGGGGCGCTTAATGGCTACACCTTC	CASSLGALNGYTF	TRBV12-3/TRBV12-4	TRBJ1-2	-	once
TGTGCCAGCAGCTGGAGGGGCGGTTACTACGAGCAGTACTTC	CASSWRGGYYEQYF	TRBV28	TRBJ2-7	-	few
TGTGCCAGTAGTAGCCTAGCGGGTCCCTACGAGCAGTACTTC	CASSSLAGPYEQYF	TRBV19	TRBJ2-7	TRBD2	-
TGCGCCAGCAGCTTTATAACAGGCAGTATCGAAGCTTTCTTT	CASSFITGSIEAFF	TRBV5-1	TRBJ1-1	-	-
TGCGCCAGCAGCCACAAAGGAGGGGACAGGGTATTCAATCAGCCCCAGCATTTT	CASSHKGGDRVFNQPQHF	TRBV4-1	TRBJ1-5	TRBD1	-
TGTGCCAGCAGCTCGACAGGCCTTAATGAAAAACTGTTTTTT	CASSSTGLNEKLFF	TRBV7-9	TRBJ1-4	-	-
TGTGCCAGCAGCCTTACAGGGGCATATCTCTATGGCTACACCTTC	CASSLTGAYLYGYTF	TRBV7-9	TRBJ1-2	TRBD1	few
TGCAGCGTTGCAAGGTTGGTGCAAGAGACCCAGTACTTC	CSVARLVQETQYF	TRBV29-1	TRBJ2-5	-	-
TGTGCCAGCAGCCTAAACACCGTTGGTTATCAGTACTTC	CASSLNTVGYQYF	TRBV6-5	TRBJ2-7	-	-
TGTGCCAGCCTGGAGGACAGGGCCTACGAGCAGTACTTC	CASLEDRAYEQYF	TRBV18	TRBJ2-7	TRBD1	once
TGTGCCAGCAGCTTATCGGGGGCCCCTGGTCAGCCCCAGCATTTT	CASSLSGAPGQPQHF	TRBV7-3	TRBJ1-5	-	few
TGTGCCAGCAGCCAAGCCGGGACAGGGAACAATCAGCCCCAGCATTTT	CASSQAGTGNNQPQHF	TRBV3-1/TRBV3-2	TRBJ1-5	TRBD1	-
TGTGCTAGTGGGCCCGACTCTGGGGCCAACGTCCTGACTTTC	CASGPDSGANVLTF	TRBV12-5	TRBJ2-6	-	-
TGTGCCAGCAGCCCCAGGGACAGGGTCCGGACTGAAGCTTTCTTT	CASSPRDRVRTEAFF	TRBV14	TRBJ1-1	TRBD1	-
TGTGCCAGCAGCCGAGTAGCGGGGGGGCGTGCCAAAAACATTCAGTACTTC	CASSRVAGGRAKNIQYF	TRBV3-1/TRBV3-2	TRBJ2-4	TRBD2	once
TGTGCCAGTAGTAGTCAACCGGGACAGGGGGCAGATACGCAGTATTTT	CASSSQPGQGADTQYF	TRBV19	TRBJ2-3	TRBD1	-
TGTGCCTGGAGTCCCGGGACAGGATTGGGGGAGCTGTTTTTT	CAWSPGTGLGELFF	TRBV30	TRBJ2-2	TRBD1	-
TGTGCCACGGGGGGGTCAGTAGCGGGCGCGTACAATGAGCAGTTCTTC	CATGGSVAGAYNEQFF	TRBV24-1	TRBJ2-1	TRBD2	-
TGTGCCAGCCTTCGGGGACAGGGTGACTACGAGCAGTACTTC	CASLRGQGDYEQYF	TRBV7-9	TRBJ2-7	TRBD1	-
TGTGCCAGCTCTCGACAGGGGGCCGCTGGAAACACCATATATTTT	CASSRQGAAGNTIYF	TRBV18	TRBJ1-3	TRBD1	once
TGCGCCAGCAGCCCGACAGGGGGCGGCAATCAGCCCCAGCATTTT	CASSPTGGGNQPQHF	TRBV5-1	TRBJ1-5	TRBD1	-
TGTGCCTGGAGTTATGGGACAGGGGGCAACGAGCAGTACTTC	CAWSYGTGGNEQYF	TRBV30	TRBJ2-7	TRBD1	-
TGTGCCACCAGCAGGAGGGGAGGGACTGAAGCTTTCTTT	CATSRRGGTEAFF	TRBV15	TRBJ1-1	-	-
TGTGCCAGCAGCTTAGACAATGAGCAGTTCTTC	CASSLDNEQFF	TRBV7-2	TRBJ2-1	-	-
TGTGCCAGCAGGGAAGGACAGGGATACACTGAAGCTTTCTTT	CASREGQGYTEAFF	TRBV28	TRBJ1-1	TRBD1	-
TGCGCCAGCAGTGGGGGTGGGAGTAACACTGAAGCTTTCTTT	CASSGGGSNTEAFF	TRBV10-1	TRBJ1-1	-	-
TGTGCCAGCAGCCACCCACAAGGGAGCGGGAGTTGGGCAGATACGCAGTATTTT	CASSHPQGSGSWADTQYF	TRBV14	TRBJ2-3	TRBD2	-
TGTGCCAGCAGCTATACAGGGAGGGCCAGCACAGATACGCAGTATTTT	CASSYTGRASTDTQYF	TRBV5-6	TRBJ2-3	-	-
TGTGCCACCAGCAGAGACAGTATAAATCAGCCCCAGCATTTT	CATSRDSINQPQHF	TRBV15	TRBJ1-5	-	-
TGTGCCACCGCCCCTGTCGTCTTCACCGGGGAGCTGTTTTTT	CATAPVVFTGELFF	TRBV11-3	TRBJ2-2	-	-
TGTGCCAGCAGCTCGGGACAGGGGGCCCAGTGGATAGGCTATGGCTACACCTTC	CASSSGQGAQWIGYGYTF	TRBV7-8	TRBJ1-2	TRBD1	-